This is a list of T cell receptor beta chains from one sample in a study of siplizumab effects on memory and regulatory T cells. Assay: immunoSEQ multiplex PCR; the TCRdb copy retains only in-frame clones and omits some. This sample has about 91,000 clones, with roughly 95% found just once. Sequencing was performed on naive CD4+ T cells sorted from blood. Receptor source: a human donor in good health. Each CDR3 is given with its conserved first and last residue.

>TRBV29-1
CSTRQLGADTQYF
>TRBV6-5
CASSRDSVNYGYTF
>TRBV7-3
CASSPGLARGETQYF
>TRBV19
CASRDTNNQPQHF
>TRBV7-9
CASSLGGNYGYTF
>TRBV19
CASSIGDTHNQPQHF
>TRBV5-1
CASSGDRNTEAFF
>TRBV14
CASSQSLAGYEQYF
>TRBV6-4
CASGRTSGGSGELFF
>TRBV19
CSKRDSEQYF
>TRBV28
CASSFAGEQNTIYF
>TRBV10-3
CAISEGGGGDTQYF
>TRBV11-3
CASSLGSGLPDLANYGYTF
>TRBV5-1
CASSPVGAGFLMDETQYF
>TRBV7-3
CASALTGVQETQYF
>TRBV9
CASSSGGQGGVSPLHF
>TRBV6-5
CASSRGWTDTQYF
>TRBV25-1
CASSEPGTAYEQYF
>TRBV5-1
CASSFEGLAGADTQYF
>TRBV11-3
CASSLDRAGELFF
>TRBV10-3
CAISDAGVADTQYF
>TRBV5-1
CASSLGLAGDTQYF
>TRBV7-9
CASSVDLGAYQPQHF
>TRBV5-1
CASSYTSGGALDEQFF
>TRBV7-2
CASSPESALKQFF
>TRBV15
CATSRAGTGGGYTF
>TRBV14
CASSQRREKGGTQYF
>TRBV30
CACRQGAVSNQPQHF
>TRBV9
CASSARGSSYNEQFF
>TRBV6-1
CASRMTGSTDTQYF
>TRBV6-5
CASSYSPGTGVGGYTF
>TRBV9
CASSGTSGNTGELFF
>TRBV7-7
CASSSSGNQETQYF
>TRBV7-9
CASSLATGGTEAFF
>TRBV4-3
CASSQLSGETQYF
>TRBV6-1
CASSDRGLAGGPRNDNEQFF
>TRBV28
CASSLFRGSYGYTF
>TRBV6-1
CASTFAVGSYNEQFF
>TRBV18
CASSPSAGQANTGELFF
>TRBV7-2
CASSLTTVAYGYTF
>TRBV18
CASSRGQGSTDTQYF
>TRBV4-3
CASSQDIRLKETQYF
>TRBV5-4
CASSFGRASYNEQFF
>TRBV7-2
CASSLISVFEGYNEQFF
>TRBV19
CASRTGPSLDEQFF
>TRBV5-1
CASSLGTGTHNEQFF
>TRBV11-1
CASSFNSPRAEAFF
>TRBV2
CASSRQGPIYEQYF
>TRBV18
CASSPLAGGTGEQFF
>TRBV28
CASSLGGAGTYGYTF
>TRBV25-1
CASSEAGGGGYTF
>TRBV21-1
CASSKEVSGQEAKNIQYF
>TRBV10-1
CASPKTGGDGYTF
>TRBV18
CASSPRDDRGLSGNTIYF
>TRBV7-3
CASSLDRDYGYTF
>TRBV19
CASSSPGGGPYEQYF